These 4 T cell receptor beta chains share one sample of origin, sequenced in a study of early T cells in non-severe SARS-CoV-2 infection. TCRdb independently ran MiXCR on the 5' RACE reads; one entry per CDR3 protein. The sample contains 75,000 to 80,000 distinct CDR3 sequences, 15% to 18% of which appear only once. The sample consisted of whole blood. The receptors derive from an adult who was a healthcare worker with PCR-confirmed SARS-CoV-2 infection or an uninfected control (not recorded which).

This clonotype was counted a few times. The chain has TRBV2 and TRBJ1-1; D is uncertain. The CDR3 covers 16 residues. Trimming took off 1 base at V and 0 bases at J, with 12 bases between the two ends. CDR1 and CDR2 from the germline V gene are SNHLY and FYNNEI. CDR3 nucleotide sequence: TGTGCCAGCAGTGAAGACCTCCTAGAGGTGAACACTGAAGCTTTCTTT. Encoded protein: CASSEDLLEVNTEAFF.

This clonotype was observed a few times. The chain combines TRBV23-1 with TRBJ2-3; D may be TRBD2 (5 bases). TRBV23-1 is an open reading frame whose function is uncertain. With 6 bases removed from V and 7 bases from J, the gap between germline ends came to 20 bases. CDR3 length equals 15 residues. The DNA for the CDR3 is TGCGCCAGCAGAAACCGGACCCAAACGGGAAATACGCAGTATTTT. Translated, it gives CASRNRTQTGNTQYF.

CDR3 region: CASSLGGAGTLTPYEQYF. CDR3 DNA: TGTGCCAGCAGCTTAGGAGGGGCCGGGACCCTTACCCCCTACGAGCAGTACTTC. The chain employs TRBV7-8 and TRBJ2-7; D could derive from TRBD1 or TRBD2 (5 bases each). The germline gives CDR1 SGHVS, CDR2 FQNEAQ. The V gene lost 1 base and the J gene lost 2 bases, with 21 bases spanning the gap. CDR3 length: 18 residues.

CDR3 nucleotide sequence: TGTGCCAGCAGCTTAACCTACAATGAGCAGTTCTTC. This sequence encodes CASSLTYNEQFF. The chain couples TRBV11-2 to TRBJ2-1, with D uncertain. The V gene lost 2 bases and the J gene lost 2 bases, with 1 base spanning the gap. The germline V gene encodes CDR1 SGHAT and CDR2 FQNNGV. The CDR3 runs to 12 residues.